This TCR beta chain was profiled in a study of patients and donors after allogeneic stem cell transplantation. V was trimmed by 2 bases and J by 1 base, leaving 9 bases between them. Per germline, CDR1 SGHRS and CDR2 YFSETQ. The CDR3 spans 14 residues. TCRdb passed the RT-PCR reads through MiXCR, listing each CDR3 protein once. The sample holds about a million distinct CDR3 sequences; 15% to 20% are singletons and the top ten take around 6%. The specimen sequenced was blood, either unsorted or a sorted T cell fraction (not recorded which). This chain links TRBV5-1 with TRBJ2-5; tentatively, D is TRBD2 (5 bases). The TCR originated in a human donor who was either an allogeneic HSCT recipient or a stem cell or donor lymphocyte infusion donor (not recorded which). It is not recorded whose cells these are; they may come from a transplant donor. Here the CDR3 reads CASSFLGVQETQYF. Here the CDR3 DNA reads TGCGCCAGCAGCTTTCTCGGGGTCCAAGAGACCCAGTACTTC.